The entry below gives a single TCR beta chain sequence along with its context. This clone occurred once. Its antigen is still unknown. Per-nucleotide qualities are absent, and no much larger clonotype sits a single base away. The cohort comprised under 700 healthy bone marrow donors. At the time of sampling, all cohort members were nominally healthy, though unrecorded immune exposures were likely present. Of the 700 or so cohort members, around 280 had positive CMV serostatus and fewer than 450 had negative CMV serostatus, and CMV serostatus was not recorded for the donor. A peripheral blood sample was provided by each donor, and peripheral blood mononuclear cells were used for TCR beta sequencing. Genomic DNA was extracted from the blood cell samples with the Qiagen DNeasy Blood Extraction Kit. CDR1 and CDR2 are read off the germline V gene as SNHLY and FYNNEI. Measured from the cysteine to the phenylalanine, the CDR3 is 14 residues long. Of the read, only the CDR3 DNA is kept; its 42 bases are in frame from base 1. The junction shows trimming of 6 bases on V and 9 bases on J, plus 18 bases between the germline ends.

The sample originates from a study of cytomegalovirus exposure and HLA in healthy donors (dated by TCRdb to about 2017). About the study as a whole: According to an earlier analysis of 587 of the donors, about 179 million T cells yielded 117 million unique TCR beta sequences and approximately 300 Gb of sequence data. An early release that covered fewer than 750 HLA-typed donors contained about 300 gigabases of sequencing data and tens of millions of unique TCR sequences. The genetic ancestry cluster associated with self-reported Caucasian donors included around 76% of the 398 genotyped donors. The study aimed to test whether signatures of past pathogen exposure could be identified by cataloging public T cell receptors. The study used immunosequencing to profile the T cell repertoires of about 670 subjects and linked those repertoires to cytomegalovirus serostatus. Besides the first cohort of roughly 660 subjects, a separate validation cohort made up of roughly 130 different subjects was used. To predict cytomegalovirus infection status, the study brought together high-throughput TCR immunosequencing, statistical association of individual TCRs with disease status, and machine learning. To study patterns of TCR occurrence, a later analysis re-analyzed previously published TCR beta repertoires from just over 650 donors and added high-resolution HLA genotyping. Rather than drawing on any new phenotypic data, the later analysis identified candidate immune exposures from TCR beta sequences and the way those sequences occurred across donors. An earlier analysis of more than 450 of the donors used high-throughput TCR beta sequencing to judge whether each TCR beta V gene segment behaved as functional or pseudogenic. Donor age, sex, ethnicity and CMV serostatus were compiled together with the repertoire data. In a later genetic analysis, genome-wide SNP genotypes for about 65% of the roughly 670 donors were used, and that subset was treated as a discovery cohort. Every repertoire in the discovery cohort had been generated on one and the same sequencing platform. HLA typing covered class I and class II loci at four-digit resolution. The number of donors typed differed by locus, with 629-630 for A, B, C, DRB1 and DQB1, around 500 for DQA1, over 600 for DPA1, and 450 to 480 for DPB1. Roughly five DR-DQ haplotypes were treated as single units for association and clustering because of strong linkage in the cohort. On average, roughly 250,000 unique TCR beta nucleotide sequences were sequenced per donor among 398 genotyped donors of the cohort, with around 19% of those sequences being non-productive.

The library was produced with the immunoSEQ multiplex PCR assay. For the multiplex PCR, a mixture combining 60 forward primers for TCR Vbeta segments and 13 reverse primers for TCR Jbeta segments was used. Amplification of the CDR3 region of rearranged TCR beta genes was performed with a multiplex PCR assay on genomic DNA. Amplified TCR beta libraries were sequenced as 87-base-pair reads on the Illumina HiSeq System. Turning to the authors' computational methods: Across the 670 or so repertoires, a later analysis counted tens of millions of unique TCR beta chains, approximately 10 million of which were shared by at least two donors. Raw reads were error-corrected and collapsed into unique sequences by a nearest-neighbor algorithm in which closely related sequences were merged to remove PCR and sequencing errors. To assign V, D and J gene segments, CDR3 sequences were aligned to IMGT reference sequences. For a sequence to be retained, at least a six-nucleotide match to both a V gene segment and a J gene segment was required. A rearrangement was called productive if the CDR3 had no stop codons and remained in frame with V and J, and every other rearrangement was called non-productive. CDR3 was defined according to IMGT convention as the region running from the second conserved V-encoded cysteine to the conserved J-encoded phenylalanine. In an earlier analysis of 500 to 650 of the donors, sequences lacking an unambiguous match to a single V gene segment were excluded. In an earlier analysis of almost 600 of the donors, a V segment was called functional when productive rearrangements were above 56.7%, and segregating when the standard deviation between donors exceeded 5%. A statistical classification framework was built to diagnose cytomegalovirus status from the catalog of TCR beta chain sequences. V and J gene assignment, in a later analysis, came from comparing TCR nucleotide sequences with IMGT/GENE-DB human TR gene sequences. In a later analysis, CDR3 sequences and most-parsimonious VDJ recombination scenarios were assigned using the TCRdist pipeline. In a later analysis, every TCR beta chain was defined by the combination of its CDR3 amino acid sequence and its V-gene family, and reads without a unique V-gene family were dropped. To address suspected cross-contamination and a sequencing artifact, a later analysis removed some 620 highly shared, low-generation-probability nucleotide sequences. In a later analysis, a clonal expansion index was calculated for each public chain from normalized within-repertoire ranks of inferred template counts. Generation probabilities in a later analysis came from a VDJ recombination model fitted to out-of-frame rearrangements, and those results were checked against IGoR. In a later analysis, TCR-TCR, TCR-HLA and TCR-CMV co-occurrence was scored with hypergeometric tests, and a repertoire-size bias correction was applied to TCR pairs. In a later analysis, false discovery rates were estimated by permuting HLA or CMV assignments 20 times. In a later analysis, co-occurring TCRs were grouped using DBSCAN, with TCRdist sequence similarity added in when clustering inside HLA-allele-positive subsets. For co-occurrence clustering, repertoires with fewer than 30,000 or more than 120,000 public chains were excluded, along with a handful of repertoires with anomalous nucleotide sharing. Entries here come from immuneACCESS through TCRdb and include only in-frame sequences with V and J called. Some clones fail to appear in such tables; in the studies checked, an unresolved V gene covers under half of the shortfall, and the cause of the remainder is unknown. D and trimming were read from the DNA, whereas the V and J calls and clone size are those reported in that table. This sample has 200,000 to 250,000 clones in its table, and over 75% of those were observed once. The ten largest make up over 1% of the sample.

Results the study describes overall, beyond this receptor: In a later analysis, HLA-associated TCR beta chains showed more clonal expansion and lower generation probabilities than non-associated chains that were equally common. In both the original and validation cohorts, the classifier was reported to diagnose cytomegalovirus status with high specificity and sensitivity. According to a later genetic analysis, donors in an Asian-associated ancestry cluster had fewer N-insertions in productive TCRs than the approximately 650-donor mean. A cluster of highly shared sequence variants was judged likely to represent a technical artifact of the sequencing pipeline. A total of roughly 160 TCR beta chains were listed by the study as associated with cytomegalovirus. Only TCR beta chains were sequenced in this cohort, and the absence of alpha or paired-chain data limited detectable features. A further reported finding was that TCR beta sequences accurately predicted the HLA-A and HLA-B alleles for most subjects in the first cohort. Strong co-occurrence of HLA alleles, especially DR and DQ, made assigning TCR associations to individual alleles difficult. V-gene and J-gene trimming of TCR beta chains was associated with a missense DCLRE1C variant in a later genetic analysis, and the association was replicated in an independent cohort. Some IMGT-functional V segments, including TRBV6-2 and TRBV6-3, could not be distinguished by the 87-base-pair reads and were therefore excluded. Because HLA typing was missing for some donors at each locus, association tests included only the typed subset. Several of the top co-occurrence clusters appeared to be linked to parvovirus B19, influenza, CMV and Epstein-Barr virus, according to a later analysis. The only immune exposure information available for the cohort was CMV serostatus. Because counts were too low, roughly 17 rarely observed V segments, including chromosome 9 orphons, were left out of the earlier analysis of 587 of the donors. Linkage disequilibrium might explain the correlated functional status among segregating V segments, but an unknown experimental factor could not be ruled out. In a later analysis, the rate of TCR association differed among HLA loci, with DRB1 alleles having the most associated TCRs and HLA-C alleles having the fewest. Across donors, most TCR sequences were observed very rarely, whereas some public TCRs were present in many individuals. In vitro tests confirmed that a few of the cytomegalovirus-associated TCR beta chains recognize cytomegalovirus antigens. According to the authors, the approach could potentially be generalized to other disease states and immunological phenotypes. Most CMV-associated TCR beta chains appeared to be HLA-restricted in a later analysis, and the HLA associations seemed to be driven largely by CMV exposure. The presence/absence analyses assumed that sequencing depth was roughly uniform across donors, and that assumption may not be true. Broadly in line with IMGT annotations, most TCR beta V segments showed up in productive rearrangements about 87% or about 30% of the time in an earlier analysis of around 600 of the donors. A later analysis associated about 18,000 TCR beta sequences with specific HLA alleles at a false discovery rate of 0.05.

This clonotype was sampled from a human donor in good health. This chain joins TRBV2 to TRBJ1-5; a tentative D call is TRBD1 (5 bases match). The source material was PBMCs. This receptor carries the CDR3 CASSKRDDTGPQHF. The DNA reads TGTGCCAGCAGCAAACGAGACGACACAGGGCCCCAGCATTTT.